This T cell receptor (beta chain) came from a study of vaccination effects on CD4 cells after COVID-19. The method was immunoSEQ multiplex PCR; TCRdb's version includes in-frame clones alone and lacks a portion of them. The sample has almost 40,000 clones, 82% seen once. When nine to ten days of culture had elapsed, CD4+ T cells were isolated. As regards this clone: Antigen unknown.

The V end lost 8 bases, the J end lost 9 bases, and 23 bases lay between the germline ends. CDR1 is MDHEN, CDR2 SYDVKM, per germline. The CDR3 spans 16 residues. This receptor was taken from a human donor who received a COVID-19 vaccine. This specimen consisted of CD4+ T cells from PBMCs cultured without peptide, obtained before COVID-19 vaccination. The chain is built from TRBV28 and TRBJ1-6, with D possibly TRBD1 on 5 matching bases. The CDR3 DNA reads TGTGCCAGCCATGCTCAGGGATCCACTGTGGGTTCACCCCTCCACTTT. As protein: CASHAQGSTVGSPLHF.